This T cell receptor beta chain was profiled in a study of patients and donors after allogeneic stem cell transplantation. TCRdb re-called the RT-PCR reads through MiXCR, storing one row per CDR3 protein. The sample contains about 160,000 distinct CDR3 sequences, about two fifths of which appear only once. Trimming took 8 bases from V and 6 from J; bases not matched to a gene: 4. In germline, CDR1 is MGHDK, CDR2 SYGVNS. This CDR3 has 12 amino acids. This clonotype was counted between two and nine times. The source material was blood, either unsorted or a sorted T cell fraction (not recorded which). The receptor's source is a human donor who was either an allogeneic HSCT recipient or a stem cell or donor lymphocyte infusion donor (not recorded which). It is not recorded whose cells these are; they may come from a transplant donor. The chain combines TRBV25-1 with TRBJ1-2, with TRBD1 identical over 9 bases. The CDR3 nucleotides are TGTGCCAGCCGACAGGGGGACGATGGCTACACCTTC. Translation: CASRQGDDGYTF.